This T cell receptor beta chain comes out of a study of blood T cell repertoires in COVID-19. Study-wide background: Some COVID-19 samples were acute and others convalescent; all came from the United States, Italy and Spain. PBMCs, B-cell-depleted T cells, or T cells provided the cDNA or gDNA that made up the material.

CDR3 length: 14 residues. Looked up from germline, CDR1 is MNHEY and CDR2 is SVGAGI. Trimming took 6 bases from V and 3 from J, leaving 12 bases between them. As originally analysed: Reference gene primers were amplified, and this amplification served to estimate nucleated cell counts. Sequenced by immunoSEQ multiplex PCR; TCRdb stores in-frame clones only, minus some. V and J calls and clone size are those listed in that table; D and trimming were worked out from the DNA. The sample yields hundreds of thousands of clones, around four fifths seen once. The chain combines TRBV6-5 with TRBJ1-5; TRBD1 is a possible D gene (5 bases). This receptor was identified in a woman in her 40s with active or convalescent COVID-19. The sample taken for sequencing was peripheral blood. This CDR3 is CASSPGVINQPQHF. CDR3 DNA: TGTGCCAGCAGCCCGGGGGTAATCAATCAGCCCCAGCATTTT.